This T cell receptor (beta chain) came from a study of vaccination and CD4 T cells after COVID-19. Sequencing of the DNA from cultured CD4+ T cells was carried out with the Oncomine TCR Beta short-read assay. Genomic DNA was drawn out of CD4+ T cells grown in culture. Each CDR3 protein is one row after TCRdb ran MiXCR on the PCR reads. The repertoire holds 8,000 to 10,000 distinct CDR3 sequences, with around 41% as singletons. Germline CDR1 reads SGHTA; CDR2 reads FQGNSA. V trimming: 5 bases; J trimming: 0 bases; junction bases outside the gene matches: 9. The CDR3 totals 18 residues. As for this clonotype: The antigen remains undetermined.

Treatment noted: approximately nine-day PBMC culture with coronavirus spike peptide pools or control peptides (ViraFEST assay). These CD4+ T cells came from an unexposed donor, sampled before the COVID-19 pandemic (2011-2018). ViraFEST grew antigen-specific T cells using peptide pools, then sequenced TCRs. SARS-CoV-2 S/N and four cold-coronavirus spikes were used to probe unexposed-donor CD4+ T cells, cells permitting. The chain has TRBV7-2 and TRBJ2-1, with 11 bases lining up with TRBD2. The sequenced material came from CD4+ T cells from blood, cultured in vitro. The clonotype was recovered from a human donor in good health. CDR3 sequence (DNA): TGTGCCAGCAGCCAAGGGACTAGCGGCCCCAGCTCCTACAATGAGCAGTTCTTC. Translation: CASSQGTSGPSSYNEQFF.